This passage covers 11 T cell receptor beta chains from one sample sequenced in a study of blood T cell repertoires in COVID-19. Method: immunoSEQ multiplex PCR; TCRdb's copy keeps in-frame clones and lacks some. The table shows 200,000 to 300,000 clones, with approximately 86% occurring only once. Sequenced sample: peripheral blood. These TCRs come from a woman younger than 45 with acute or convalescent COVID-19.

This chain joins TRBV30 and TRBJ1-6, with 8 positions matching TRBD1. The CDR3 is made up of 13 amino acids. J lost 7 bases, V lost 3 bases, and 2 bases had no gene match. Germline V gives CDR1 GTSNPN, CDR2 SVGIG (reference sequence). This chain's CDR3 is CAWRDRDNSPLHF. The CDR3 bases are TGTGCCTGGAGGGACAGGGACAATTCACCCCTCCACTTT.

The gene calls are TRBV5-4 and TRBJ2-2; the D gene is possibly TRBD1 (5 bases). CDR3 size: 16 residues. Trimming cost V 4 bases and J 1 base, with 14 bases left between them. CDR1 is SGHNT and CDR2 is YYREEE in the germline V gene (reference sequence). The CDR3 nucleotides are TGTGCCAGCAGCCCGCGACAGCACTTGAACACCGGGGAGCTGTTTTTT. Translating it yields CASSPRQHLNTGELFF.

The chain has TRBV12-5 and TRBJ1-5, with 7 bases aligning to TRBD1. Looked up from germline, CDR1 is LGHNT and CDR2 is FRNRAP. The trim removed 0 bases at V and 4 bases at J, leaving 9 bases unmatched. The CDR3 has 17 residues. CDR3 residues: CASGLVVGTARNQPQHF. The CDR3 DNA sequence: TGTGCTAGTGGTTTGGTTGTTGGGACAGCGCGGAATCAGCCCCAGCATTTT.

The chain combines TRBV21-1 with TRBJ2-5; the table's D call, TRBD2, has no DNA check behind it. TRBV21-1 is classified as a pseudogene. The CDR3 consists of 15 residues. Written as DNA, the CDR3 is TGTGCCACTCAAAGGGGGACTAGCGTGGAAGAGACCCAGTACTTC. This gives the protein CATQRGTSVEETQYF.

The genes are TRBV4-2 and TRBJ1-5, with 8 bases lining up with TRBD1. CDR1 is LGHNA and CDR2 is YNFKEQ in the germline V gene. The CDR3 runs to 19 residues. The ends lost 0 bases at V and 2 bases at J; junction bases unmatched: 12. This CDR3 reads CASSQEWSRGLGGNQPQHF. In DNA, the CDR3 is TGTGCCAGCAGCCAAGAGTGGTCCAGGGGGCTGGGTGGCAATCAGCCCCAGCATTTT.

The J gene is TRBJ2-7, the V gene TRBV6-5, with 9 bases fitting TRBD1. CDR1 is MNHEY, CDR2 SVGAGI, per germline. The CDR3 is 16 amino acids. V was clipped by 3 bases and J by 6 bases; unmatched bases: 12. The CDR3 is CASSYLFPGQGSEQYF. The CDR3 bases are TGTGCCAGCAGTTATCTGTTCCCGGGACAGGGATCCGAGCAGTACTTC.

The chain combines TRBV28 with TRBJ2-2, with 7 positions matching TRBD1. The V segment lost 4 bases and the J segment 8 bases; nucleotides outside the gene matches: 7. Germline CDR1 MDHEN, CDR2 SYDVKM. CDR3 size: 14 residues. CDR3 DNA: TGTGCCAGCAGTTGGACAGGTTCTGCTGGGGAGCTGTTTTTT. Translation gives CASSWTGSAGELFF.

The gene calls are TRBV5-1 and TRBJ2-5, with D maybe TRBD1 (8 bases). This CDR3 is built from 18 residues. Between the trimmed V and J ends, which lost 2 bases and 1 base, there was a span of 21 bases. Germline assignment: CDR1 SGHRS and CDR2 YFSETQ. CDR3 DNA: TGCGCCAGCAGCTTCAGACAGGGGTGGCGGGAGCTCCAAGAGACCCAGTACTTC. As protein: CASSFRQGWRELQETQYF.

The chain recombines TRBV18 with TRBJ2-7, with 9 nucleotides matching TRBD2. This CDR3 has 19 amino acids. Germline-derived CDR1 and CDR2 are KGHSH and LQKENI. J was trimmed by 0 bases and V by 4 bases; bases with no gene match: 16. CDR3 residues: CASSRRSDLAGLSSYEQYF. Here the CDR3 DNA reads TGTGCCAGCTCACGAAGATCGGATCTAGCGGGACTTAGCTCCTACGAGCAGTACTTC.

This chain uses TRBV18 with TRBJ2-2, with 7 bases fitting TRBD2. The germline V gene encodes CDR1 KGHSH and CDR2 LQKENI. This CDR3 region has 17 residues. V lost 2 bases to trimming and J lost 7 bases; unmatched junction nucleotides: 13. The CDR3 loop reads CASSPIVLAVDGGELFF. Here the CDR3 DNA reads TGTGCCAGCTCACCAATTGTCCTAGCGGTAGACGGCGGGGAGCTGTTTTTT.

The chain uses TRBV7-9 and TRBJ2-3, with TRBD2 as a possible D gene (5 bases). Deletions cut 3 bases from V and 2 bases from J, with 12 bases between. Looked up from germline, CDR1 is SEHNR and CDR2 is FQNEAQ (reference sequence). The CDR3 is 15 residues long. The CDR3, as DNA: TGTGCCAGCAGCTTGCCGACCGGACTCACAGATACGCAGTATTTT. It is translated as CASSLPTGLTDTQYF.